This is a list of T cell receptor beta chains from one sample in a study of control samples from healthy donors and cancer patients. The assay was immunoSEQ multiplex PCR, and TCRdb's table has in-frame clones only and misses some. The sample includes more than 60,000 clones, 85% to 90% seen only once; the top ten take around 6%. Sequenced material: PBMCs. These receptors were taken from a man aged 55 to 70 with colorectal cancer. CDR3s include the opening cysteine and the closing phenylalanine or tryptophan. A D gene is named only where the DNA matches it firmly. Size values are once, few and many counts, or a class for expanded clones, and some rows have none.

TGTGCCAGCAGTGCCGATAGCAATCAGCCCCAGCATTTT,CASSADSNQPQHF,.,TRBJ1-5,.,TRBV2
TGCGCCAGCAGCTTTTCGACAGATACGCAGTATTTT,CASSFSTDTQYF,once,TRBJ2-3,.,TRBV5-1
TGTGCCAGCAGCCGTCGCGAATGGACCTACGAGCAGTACTTC,CASSRREWTYEQYF,.,TRBJ2-7,.,TRBV11-3
TGTGCCAGCAGCTTGAACAGGGGGCCTTACAATGAGCAGTTCTTC,CASSLNRGPYNEQFF,.,TRBJ2-1,TRBD1,TRBV5-6
TGCGCCAGCAGCTCAGGAGGACAGGGAACCGGGGAGCTGTTTTTT,CASSSGGQGTGELFF,.,TRBJ2-2,TRBD1,TRBV5-1
TGTGCCACCGAACGCCTCAGGGGCGAGCAGTACTTC,CATERLRGEQYF,.,TRBJ2-7,.,TRBV24-1
TGCGCCAGCAGGGGGTATGCCAACACCGGGGAGCTGTTTTTT,CASRGYANTGELFF,once,TRBJ2-2,.,TRBV5-1
TGTGCCAGCAGTTGGGACGGTAACTATGGCTACACCTTC,CASSWDGNYGYTF,.,TRBJ1-2,.,TRBV6-2/TRBV6-3
TGTGCCAGCAGCTTAGAGCGAACTAACACTGAAGCTTTCTTT,CASSLERTNTEAFF,.,TRBJ1-1,.,TRBV13
TGTGCCAGCAGCCACCTCGGGGGGCAGCCCCAGCATTTT,CASSHLGGQPQHF,few,TRBJ1-5,.,TRBV5-6
TGCGCCAGCAGCCAAGTAGACAGGGGAGGCGCAGATACGCAGTATTTT,CASSQVDRGGADTQYF,.,TRBJ2-3,TRBD1,TRBV4-1
TGTGCCAGCAGCGTAGATTCAGGGAGGGAGACCCAGTACTTC,CASSVDSGRETQYF,.,TRBJ2-5,.,TRBV9
TGTGCCAGCAGCCCGGGGGGCCCGGTCGGGGAGCTGTTTTTT,CASSPGGPVGELFF,.,TRBJ2-2,.,TRBV5-8
TGTGCCAGCAGCCCTCGGACTAGCGGTAACACCGGGGAGCTGTTTTTT,CASSPRTSGNTGELFF,.,TRBJ2-2,TRBD2,TRBV7-8
TGTGCCAGCAGTGAGGGCCTCCCCGGGACTAATGAAAAACTGTTTTTT,CASSEGLPGTNEKLFF,.,TRBJ1-4,.,TRBV2
TGTGCCAGCAGCTTCGGGACAGGGGCGACCAATTCACCCCTCCACTTT,CASSFGTGATNSPLHF,once,TRBJ1-6,TRBD1,TRBV7-6
TGTGCCAGCAGCTTGGCCGGGACTAGCGGGGGGGCTAGGCAGTTCTTC,CASSLAGTSGGARQFF,.,TRBJ2-1,TRBD2,TRBV5-5
TGTGCCAGCAGGGGAACTAAGGGTAGCAATCAGCCCCAGCATTTT,CASRGTKGSNQPQHF,.,TRBJ1-5,.,TRBV2
TGTGCCAGCTGCGGGGGGGACTACAATGAGCAGTTCTTC,CASCGGDYNEQFF,.,TRBJ2-1,TRBD2,TRBV2
TGTGCCAGCAGCTTTGAAGGGTCTAGCGTTTTCACAGATACGCAGTATTTT,CASSFEGSSVFTDTQYF,.,TRBJ2-3,.,TRBV5-6
TGTGCCAGCAGTCCACGTAGCGGGGGGGCCCCAGATACGCAGTATTTT,CASSPRSGGAPDTQYF,.,TRBJ2-3,TRBD2,TRBV28
TGTGCCAGCAGCTTAATGGAAGGCGGTGAAAAACTGTTTTTT,CASSLMEGGEKLFF,.,TRBJ1-4,.,TRBV7-9
TGTGCCAGCAGTTCCGGGGTTCAAGAGACCCAGTACTTC,CASSSGVQETQYF,once,TRBJ2-5,.,TRBV12-3/TRBV12-4
TGTGCCAGCAGTGAACTAGCGGGGGGATACAATGAGCAGTTCTTC,CASSELAGGYNEQFF,.,TRBJ2-1,TRBD2,TRBV6-1
TGTGCCAGCAGCACTCCTAGGAGGTTCGGGAATGAGCAGTTCTTC,CASSTPRRFGNEQFF,.,TRBJ2-1,.,TRBV7-9
TGTGCCAGCAGTCGAGGACAGCTACAAGAGACCCAGTACTTC,CASSRGQLQETQYF,.,TRBJ2-5,.,TRBV11-2
TGTGCCATTTCGACAGGGACTAACTATGGCTACACCTTC,CAISTGTNYGYTF,.,TRBJ1-2,TRBD1,TRBV10-3
TGCAGTGCCCCGACTGCCGGTGGGTACACCTTC,CSAPTAGGYTF,.,TRBJ1-2,.,TRBV20-1
TGTGCCAGCAGTGAAGTTGGAGGGACAGGCCCGTGGGGCTACACCTTC,CASSEVGGTGPWGYTF,.,TRBJ1-2,TRBD1,TRBV2
TGTGCCAGCAGCCCAGCTATTCTTACAACTAATGAAAAACTGTTTTTT,CASSPAILTTNEKLFF,once,TRBJ1-4,.,TRBV7-2
TGTGCCAGCAGTTACGACAGGGCCCAGGGTTCACCCCTCCACTTT,CASSYDRAQGSPLHF,.,TRBJ1-6,TRBD1,TRBV6-5
TGCAGCGTTGAAAACCCGGGTTTCGGCGGCTACACCTTC,CSVENPGFGGYTF,.,TRBJ1-2,.,TRBV29-1
TGTGCCAGCAGTAGACTCGGGTTGAGTGGCTACACCTTC,CASSRLGLSGYTF,.,TRBJ1-2,.,TRBV7-2
TGTGCCAGCAGGCCTGACAGGGGACTAGCCTACGAGCAGTACTTC,CASRPDRGLAYEQYF,.,TRBJ2-7,.,TRBV6-5
TGCGCCAGCAGCTTGACTCGGGACGAGCAGTACTTC,CASSLTRDEQYF,.,TRBJ2-7,.,TRBV5-1
TGCGCCAGCAGCTTGGCCTTAACAGGGAGAGAAGAGACCCAGTACTTC,CASSLALTGREETQYF,.,TRBJ2-5,.,TRBV5-1
TGTGCCAGCAGTGAAATGGACTACGAGCAGTACTTC,CASSEMDYEQYF,.,TRBJ2-7,.,TRBV2
TGTGCCAGCAAATTGACTAGCGGGGGATACAATGAGCAGTTCTTC,CASKLTSGGYNEQFF,.,TRBJ2-1,TRBD2,TRBV6-5
TGTGCCAGCAAGGATTGGGACCCCTACGAGCAGTACTTC,CASKDWDPYEQYF,few,TRBJ2-7,.,TRBV28
TGTGCCAGCAGCAGAGACAGGAGGTTTGGTCAGCCCCAGCATTTT,CASSRDRRFGQPQHF,once,TRBJ1-5,.,TRBV28
TGCGCCAGCAGCCCTCGGACTAGCGGGGGCCCCCTCTACAATGAGCAGTTCTTC,CASSPRTSGGPLYNEQFF,once,TRBJ2-1,TRBD2,TRBV4-3